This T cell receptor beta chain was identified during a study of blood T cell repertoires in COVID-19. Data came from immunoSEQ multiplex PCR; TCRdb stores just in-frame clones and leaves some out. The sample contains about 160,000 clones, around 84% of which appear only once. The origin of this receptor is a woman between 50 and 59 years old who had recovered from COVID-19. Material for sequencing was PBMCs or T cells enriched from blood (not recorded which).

This chain's CDR3 is CASSTTSGGAFEQYF. In DNA form, the CDR3 reads TGTGCCAGCAGCACTACTAGCGGGGGGGCCTTCGAGCAGTACTTC. The gene calls are TRBV7-2 and TRBJ2-7, with 13 bases that match TRBD2. The germline CDR1 and CDR2 sequences are SGHTA and FQGNSA. V lost 5 bases and J lost 6; bases outside the gene matches: 7. This CDR3 has 15 residues. Filled out from reference TRBV7-2 and TRBJ2-7, the complete variable domain reads GAGVSQSPSNKVTEKGKDVELRCDPISGHTALYWYRQSLGQGLEFLIYFQGNSAPDKSGLPSDRFSAERTGGSVSTLTIQRTQQEDSAVYLCASSTTSGGAFEQYFGPGTRLTVT.